One and the same sample provided the 18 T cell receptor beta chains below, sequenced in a study of OX40 agonist ivuxolimab in advanced cancers. Libraries came from the immunoSEQ multiplex PCR assay. The table was pulled from immuneACCESS by TCRdb, which kept in-frame rearrangements only. Such tables lose some clones; where checked, under half of the loss comes from unresolved V genes, and the rest has no known cause. Counted in this sample were some 100,000 clones; 75% to 95% of them appeared once. The ten largest clones take up roughly 0.3% of the sample. Specimen: CD4+ or CD8+ T cells sorted from blood, collected in a trial of the OX40 agonist ivuxolimab. The receptors stem from an adult with an advanced solid tumor such as melanoma, head and neck, liver or kidney cancer.

The CDR3, as DNA: TGTGCCAGCAGCTCTAGCGCCTACAATGAGCAGTTCTTC. Its translation: CASSSSAYNEQFF. The chain uses TRBV7-9 and TRBJ2-1; D is perhaps TRBD2 (6 bases). Germline V gene data show CDR1 as SEHNR and CDR2 as FQNEAQ (reference sequence). This CDR3 comprises 13 residues. The V and J ends lost 4 bases and 2 bases respectively, with 6 bases between them.

The rearrangement joins TRBV2 to TRBJ2-3; D gene uncertain. Trimming left V 7 bases short and J 1 base short, with 15 bases between. This CDR3 comprises 15 residues. Germline assignment: CDR1 SNHLY and CDR2 FYNNEI. CDR3 sequence reads: CASTQDFSRTDTQYF. Here the CDR3 DNA reads TGTGCCAGCACCCAAGACTTCTCCCGCACAGATACGCAGTATTTT.

The chain is built from TRBV11-2 and TRBJ2-5, with D possibly being TRBD2 (6 bases). Germline V gives CDR1 SGHAT, CDR2 FQNNGV. V lost 1 base to trimming and J lost 4 bases, with 13 bases between them. This CDR3 has 15 residues. CDR3: CASSLGGATLETQYF. In DNA, the CDR3 is TGTGCCAGCAGCTTAGGCGGGGCGACCCTAGAGACCCAGTACTTC.

V gene TRBV18 combines with J gene TRBJ2-3, with D perhaps matching TRBD1 (5 bases). Trimming took 6 bases from V and 4 from J, leaving 8 bases between them. This CDR3 is 12 amino acids long. Germline CDR1 and CDR2: KGHSH and LQKENI. CDR3 sequence reads: CASSDNPDTQYF. The CDR3 DNA reads as TGTGCCAGCTCGGACAACCCAGATACGCAGTATTTT.

The sample holds a few counts of this clone. The V call is TRBV7-2, the J call TRBJ2-7; 12 bases are shared with TRBD2. Germline-derived CDR1 and CDR2 are SGHTA and FQGNSA. This CDR3 region has 15 residues. Trimming at V came to 6 bases and at J to 0 bases, leaving 3 bases not matched to a gene. CDR3 residues: CASRLTSGSSYEQYF. The DNA for the CDR3 is TGTGCCAGCAGGCTGACTAGCGGGAGCTCCTACGAGCAGTACTTC. Based on the CDR3 plus reference TRBV7-2 and TRBJ2-7, the full variable domain is GAGVSQSPSNKVTEKGKDVELRCDPISGHTALYWYRQSLGQGLEFLIYFQGNSAPDKSGLPSDRFSAERTGGSVSTLTIQRTQQEDSAVYLCASRLTSGSSYEQYFGPGTRLTVT.

The rearrangement links TRBV18 to TRBJ2-1; 8 positions match TRBD1. The germline CDR1 and CDR2 sequences are KGHSH and LQKENI. This CDR3 region has 16 residues. With 3 bases clipped from V and 3 bases from J, the junction kept 7 bases outside the gene matches. The CDR3 coding sequence is TGTGCCAGCTCACCCCGACAGGGGAGAGTCTACAATGAGCAGTTCTTC. As protein: CASSPRQGRVYNEQFF.

V is TRBV28 and J is TRBJ2-1; D remains ambiguous. Germline assignment: CDR1 MDHEN and CDR2 SYDVKM. CDR3 length equals 14 residues. V was pared by 6 bases and J by 6 bases, with 15 bases between. CDR3 DNA sequence: TGTGCCAGCAGAGGGTTTGGGATCATCAATGAGCAGTTCTTC. This codes for CASRGFGIINEQFF. The variable domain in full, completed from reference TRBV28 and TRBJ2-1, reads DVKVTQSSRYLVKRTGEKVFLECVQDMDHENMFWYRQDPGLGLRLIYFSYDVKMKEKGDIPEGYSVSREKKERFSLILESASTNQTSMYLCASRGFGIINEQFFGPGTRLTVL.

This clone is a singleton in its sample. This sequence joins TRBV28 and TRBJ1-2, with 8 bases fitting TRBD1. The CDR3 is 14 residues long. The V and J ends lost 0 bases and 7 bases, in that order; junction bases with no gene match: 4. Looked up from germline, CDR1 is MDHEN and CDR2 is SYDVKM. The CDR3 protein is CASSLWTGDIGYTF. The CDR3 coding sequence is TGTGCCAGCAGTTTATGGACAGGGGATATTGGCTACACCTTC.

This chain connects TRBV7-2 to TRBJ1-1; maybe TRBD1 (5 bases). The ends were cut back, 5 bases at V and 5 bases at J, with 15 bases in the middle. The CDR3 consists of 14 residues. Germline V gene data show CDR1 as SGHTA and CDR2 as FQGNSA. The CDR3 loop reads CASSRTRYVTEAFF. The CDR3 DNA follows: TGTGCCAGCAGCCGGACACGGTATGTGACTGAAGCTTTCTTT.

The chain has TRBV19 and TRBJ1-4, with a tentative D call TRBD1 (6 bases). CDR1 LNHDA and CDR2 SQIVND come from the germline V gene (reference sequence). This CDR3 comprises 15 residues. Trimming removed 5 bases at V and 6 bases at J, with 16 bases between. This CDR3 is CASSSGQPGDEKLFF. In nucleotides, the CDR3 is TGTGCCAGTAGTTCAGGACAGCCCGGGGATGAAAAACTGTTTTTT.

CDR3 loop: CASSAGTGRYEQYF. CDR3 coding DNA: TGTGCCAGCAGCGCCGGGACAGGGAGATACGAGCAGTACTTC. The J gene is TRBJ2-7, the V gene TRBV7-2; 9 bases fit TRBD1. After removal of 5 bases from V and 4 bases from J, the junction contained 6 bases not matched to a gene. The CDR3 consists of 14 residues. The V gene's germline CDR1 is SGHTA and CDR2 FQGNSA.

The chain employs TRBV19 and TRBJ2-7, with TRBD2 matching 8 bases. This CDR3 has 14 amino acids. Germline V gene lookup returns CDR1 LNHDA and CDR2 SQIVND (reference sequence). V shed 4 bases, J shed 2 bases, and the junction held 4 bases outside the gene matches. The DNA for the CDR3 is TGTGCCAGTAGTAGCACTAGCGGCACCTACGAGCAGTACTTC. This gives the protein CASSSTSGTYEQYF.

V and J are TRBV7-3 and TRBJ2-2, with 9 nucleotides matching TRBD1. The CDR3 has 15 residues. Germline loops: CDR1 SGHTA, CDR2 FQGTGA. The V and J ends lost 5 bases and 5 bases, in that order; junction bases with no gene match: 6. DNA of the CDR3: TGTGCCAGCAGCCCCAACAGGGGGCAGACCGGGGAGCTGTTTTTT. Amino acids: CASSPNRGQTGELFF.

The J gene is TRBJ2-7, the V gene TRBV28; D remains ambiguous. Trimming took 7 bases from V and 4 from J, leaving 11 bases between them. The CDR3 is 12 amino acids. Germline V gene sequence: CDR1 MDHEN, CDR2 SYDVKM. The CDR3 is CASTLTGYEQYF. CDR3 nucleotides: TGTGCCAGCACCCTCACCGGTTACGAGCAGTACTTC.

The V and J genes are TRBV4-3 and TRBJ1-2; D remains ambiguous. Trimming took off 0 bases at V and 7 bases at J, with 12 bases between the two ends. In germline, CDR1 is LGHNA, CDR2 YSLEER. The CDR3 runs 14 residues. The CDR3 spells CASSQDRGSGGYTF. In nucleotides, the CDR3 is TGCGCCAGCAGCCAAGATAGAGGGAGTGGTGGCTACACCTTC.

The chain carries TRBV9 and TRBJ2-1; D is unclear. Trimming removed 0 bases from V and 3 bases from J, with 10 bases in between. Germline-derived CDR1 and CDR2 are SGDLS and YYNGEE. The CDR3 covers 15 residues. CDR3 bases: TGTGCCAGCAGCGTAGGGGCATCCTTCTACAATGAGCAGTTCTTC. Encoded protein: CASSVGASFYNEQFF.

The chain employs TRBV7-2 and TRBJ2-6, with 7 bases aligning to TRBD1. V was pared by 3 bases and J by 0 bases, with 2 bases of the junction left unmatched. Germline V CDR1 and CDR2: SGHTA, FQGNSA. The CDR3 totals 16 residues. CDR3: CASSLTGFSGANVLTF. The DNA of the CDR3 is TGTGCCAGCAGCTTGACAGGGTTCTCTGGGGCCAACGTCCTGACTTTC. The full variable domain, with the rest looked up from reference TRBV7-2 and TRBJ2-6, is GAGVSQSPSNKVTEKGKDVELRCDPISGHTALYWYRQSLGQGLEFLIYFQGNSAPDKSGLPSDRFSAERTGGSVSTLTIQRTQQEDSAVYLCASSLTGFSGANVLTFGAGSRLTVL.

V and J are TRBV4-3 and TRBJ2-7, with TRBD2 as a possible D gene (7 bases). Trimming pared 2 bases from V and 5 bases from J, leaving 19 bases between. Germline V lookup: CDR1 LGHNA, CDR2 YSLEER. The length of the CDR3 is 16 residues. Here the CDR3 reads CASSQRGGDYRDEQYF. The DNA for the CDR3 is TGCGCCAGCAGCCAAAGGGGGGGAGATTATAGAGACGAGCAGTACTTC.